One and the same sample provided the 16 T cell receptor beta chains below, sequenced in a study of T cell responses to AZD1222 COVID-19 vaccine. Only in-frame clones appear in the TCRdb table, and some are missing; sequencing was by immunoSEQ multiplex PCR. The sample includes about 97,000 clones, 84% of them seen just once. This specimen was peripheral blood, taken on day 0 of AZD1222 vaccination. Receptor source: an adult in good health.

This clone was observed a handful of times. The gene calls are TRBV10-2 and TRBJ1-3, with 9 bases fitting TRBD1. Germline loops: CDR1 WSHSY, CDR2 SAAADI. This CDR3 is 15 amino acids long. V gave up 7 bases and J gave up 2 bases; unmatched junction bases: 6. CDR3 region: CASTPRQGAGNTIYF. For the CDR3, the DNA is TGCGCCAGCACCCCTCGACAGGGGGCTGGAAACACCATATATTTT.

This chain connects TRBV11-3 to TRBJ2-7, with D perhaps TRBD2 (5 bases). Trimming shortened V by 4 bases and J by 0 bases, and 16 bases separated the two germline ends. There are 16 residues in the CDR3. In germline, CDR1 is SGHNT, CDR2 YENEEA. Here the CDR3 DNA reads TGTGCCAGCAGCTCTCGAGCAGCGGACTTCTCCTACGAGCAGTACTTC. Amino acid sequence: CASSSRAADFSYEQYF.

The V call is TRBV4-3, the J call TRBJ2-2; the D gene is possibly TRBD2 (6 bases). This CDR3 is built from 15 residues. CDR1 LGHNA and CDR2 YSLEER come from the germline V gene. V lost 1 base and J 5 bases, leaving 11 bases between the germline ends. CDR3 sequence reads: CASSQVLRGTGELFF. In DNA form, the CDR3 reads TGCGCCAGCAGCCAAGTTCTACGGGGGACCGGGGAGCTGTTTTTT.

V gene TRBV14 combines with J gene TRBJ2-1; possible D gene TRBD1, 5 bases. The V and J ends lost 9 bases and 2 bases respectively, with 14 bases between them. CDR1 and CDR2 (germline): SGHDN, FVKESK. This CDR3 has 14 residues. CDR3 nucleotide sequence: TGTGCCAGAACCAGAAGGGGCCCCTACAATGAGCAGTTCTTC. Translation gives CARTRRGPYNEQFF.

J is TRBJ2-2 and V is TRBV7-3; TRBD2 matches at 7 bases. Germline values: CDR1 SGHTA, CDR2 FQGTGA. Trimming at V came to 5 bases and at J to 2 bases, leaving 8 bases not matched to a gene. The CDR3 totals 16 residues. Here the CDR3 DNA reads TGTGCCAGCAGCGTTACCGGGACTACAAACACCGGGGAGCTGTTTTTT. Residues: CASSVTGTTNTGELFF.

V and J are TRBV21-1 and TRBJ2-3; TRBD1, as called in the table, went unchecked against the DNA. TRBV21-1 is an annotated pseudogene. This CDR3 is built from 17 residues. The CDR3 sequence: CAGPTSQGFSSTDTQYF. The CDR3 DNA is TGTGCCGGCCCAACGAGCCAGGGTTTTTCTAGCACAGATACGCAGTATTTT.

Of note for this clone: The sample contains more than one DNA sequence encoding this CDR3. The chain combines TRBV6-5 with TRBJ1-4; 8 bases are shared with TRBD1. CDR1 and CDR2 from the germline V gene are MNHEY and SVGAGI. This CDR3 spans 15 amino acids. The V gene end was trimmed by 0 bases and the J gene end by 7 bases; junction bases not matched to a gene: 4. As DNA, the CDR3 is TGTGCCAGCAGTTACTCCGACAGGGGAAGTGAAAAACTGTTTTTT. Protein product: CASSYSDRGSEKLFF.

CDR3 nucleotide sequence: TGTGCCAGCAGCTTAGGAGGGACAGTCAATGAGCAGTTCTTC. It specifies CASSLGGTVNEQFF. This rearrangement joins TRBV11-3 to TRBJ2-1; 7 nucleotides align to TRBD1. Germline CDR1 reads SGHNT; CDR2 reads YENEEA. The CDR3 spans 14 residues. J was trimmed by 6 bases and V by 1 base; bases with no gene match: 3.

This clone was recorded only once. The chain has TRBV27 and TRBJ1-5; D gene unclear. Germline V lookup: CDR1 MNHEY, CDR2 SMNVEV (reference sequence). The V end was cut by 2 bases, the J end by 2 bases, with 4 bases between. The CDR3 covers 13 residues. DNA of the CDR3: TGTGCCAGCAGTTTAATGGGCAATCAGCCCCAGCATTTT. As protein: CASSLMGNQPQHF.

The gene calls are TRBV19 and TRBJ2-2, with D unresolved. Per the germline V gene, CDR1 is LNHDA and CDR2 is SQIVND (reference sequence). Between the trimmed V and J ends, which lost 1 base and 4 bases, there was a span of 4 bases. The CDR3 covers 13 residues. Written as DNA, the CDR3 is TGTGCCAGTAGTATAGGGACCACCGGGGAGCTGTTTTTT. This encodes CASSIGTTGELFF.

V usage is TRBV7-9 and J usage is TRBJ1-2, with TRBD1 matching over 8 bases. Germline CDR1 is SEHNR and CDR2 is FQNEAQ (reference sequence). V lost 5 bases, J lost 4 bases, and 3 bases stayed unmatched. This CDR3 contains 13 residues. CDR3 amino acids: CASSLGQGYGYTF. The DNA of the CDR3 is TGTGCCAGCAGCCTCGGACAGGGCTATGGCTACACCTTC.

This clone was picked up a small number of times. The rearrangement uses TRBV11-3 and TRBJ2-7, with D possibly matching TRBD2 (6 bases). This CDR3 is built from 16 residues. Trimming removed 2 bases at V and 0 bases at J, with 14 bases between. CDR1 and CDR2 (germline): SGHNT, YENEEA. The CDR3 sequence is CASSLRTGADSYEQYF. The CDR3 nucleotides are TGTGCCAGCAGCTTAAGAACGGGAGCGGACTCCTACGAGCAGTACTTC. The variable domain in full, completed from reference TRBV11-3 and TRBJ2-7, reads EAGVVQSPRYKIIEKKQPVAFWCNPISGHNTLYWYLQNLGQGPELLIRYENEEAVDDSQLPKDRFSAERLKGVDSTLKIQPAELGDSAVYLCASSLRTGADSYEQYFGPGTRLTVT.

This chain connects TRBV6-1 to TRBJ2-7, with D perhaps given as TRBD1 or TRBD2 (5 bases each). Germline V gives CDR1 MNHNS, CDR2 SASEGT. The CDR3 runs to 14 residues. Trimming removed 1 base from V and 3 bases from J, with 10 bases in between. CDR3 DNA: TGTGCCAGCAGTGAAGGAGGGGTTGTCTACGAGCAGTACTTC. It is translated as CASSEGGVVYEQYF.

V is TRBV19 and J is TRBJ1-1; the match to TRBD1 covers 8 bases. The V and J ends lost 4 bases and 5 bases, in that order; junction bases with no gene match: 3. The CDR3 is 13 residues long. Germline V gene sequence: CDR1 LNHDA, CDR2 SQIVND (reference sequence). CDR3 loop: CASSTQGGTEAFF. As DNA, the CDR3 is TGTGCCAGTAGTACACAGGGGGGGACTGAAGCTTTCTTT.

The chain combines TRBV30 with TRBJ2-2; TRBD2 agrees at 7 bases. V shed 5 bases and J 5 bases; nucleotides not matched to a gene: 8. Germline V gene sequence: CDR1 GTSNPN, CDR2 SVGIG (reference sequence). CDR3 size: 14 residues. CDR3 protein: CAWEPGLSTGELFF. As DNA, the CDR3 is TGTGCCTGGGAGCCGGGACTATCGACCGGGGAGCTGTTTTTT.

The V call is TRBV7-9, the J call TRBJ1-6; D is uncertain. Germline CDR1 and CDR2: SEHNR and FQNEAQ (reference sequence). The length of the CDR3 is 12 residues. The ends were cut back, 5 bases at V and 14 bases at J, with 13 bases in the middle. In nucleotides, the CDR3 is TGTGCCAGCAGCCCTTGGGCCGGAGCCCTCCACTTT. Translated, it gives CASSPWAGALHF.